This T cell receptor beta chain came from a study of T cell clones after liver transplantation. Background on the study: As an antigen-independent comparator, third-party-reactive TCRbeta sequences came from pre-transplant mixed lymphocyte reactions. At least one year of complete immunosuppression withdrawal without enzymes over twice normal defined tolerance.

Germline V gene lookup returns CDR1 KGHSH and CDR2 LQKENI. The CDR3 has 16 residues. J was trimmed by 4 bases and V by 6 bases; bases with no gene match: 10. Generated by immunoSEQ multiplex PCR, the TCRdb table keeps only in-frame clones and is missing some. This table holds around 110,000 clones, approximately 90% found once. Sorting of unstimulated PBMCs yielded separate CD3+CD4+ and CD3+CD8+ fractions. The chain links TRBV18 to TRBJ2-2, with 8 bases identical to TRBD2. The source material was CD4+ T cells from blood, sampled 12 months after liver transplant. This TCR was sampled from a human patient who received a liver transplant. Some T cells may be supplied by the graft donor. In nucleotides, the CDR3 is TGTGCCAGCTCTGAATTTTCCGGGACTAGCACCGGGGAGCTGTTTTTT. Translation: CASSEFSGTSTGELFF.